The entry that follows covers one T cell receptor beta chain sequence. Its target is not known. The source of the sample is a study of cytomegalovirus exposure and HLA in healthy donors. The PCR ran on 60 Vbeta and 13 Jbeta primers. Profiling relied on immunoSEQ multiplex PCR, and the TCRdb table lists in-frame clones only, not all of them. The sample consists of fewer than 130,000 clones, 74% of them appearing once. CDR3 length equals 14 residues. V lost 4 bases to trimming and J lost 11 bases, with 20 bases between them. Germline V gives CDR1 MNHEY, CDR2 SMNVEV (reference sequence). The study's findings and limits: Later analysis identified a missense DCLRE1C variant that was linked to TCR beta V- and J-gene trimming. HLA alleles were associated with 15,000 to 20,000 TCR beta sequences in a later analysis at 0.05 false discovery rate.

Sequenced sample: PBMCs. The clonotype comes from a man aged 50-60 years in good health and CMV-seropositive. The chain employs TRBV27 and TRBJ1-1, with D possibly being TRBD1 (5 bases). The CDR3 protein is CASSSSGHWVRAFF. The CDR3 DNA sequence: TGTGCCAGCAGTTCCTCCGGACATTGGGTTCGTGCTTTCTTT.